The rows below give T cell receptor beta chains drawn from one sample of a study of blood T cell repertoires in COVID-19. Clones were read by immunoSEQ multiplex PCR, and TCRdb kept only the in-frame ones, dropping some. The sample holds fewer than 150,000 clones, about 88% seen once. Sequences were obtained from peripheral blood. These receptors originate from a woman between 65 and 79 years old who had recovered from COVID-19. Both conserved end residues are part of each CDR3. The order of the fields is V gene, D gene, J gene, clone size, CDR3 protein, CDR3 DNA. A D gene is named only where the DNA matches it firmly. Only part of the rows carry a size: once, few, many, or a class if the clone is expanded.

v_call: TRBV4-2; d_call: -; j_call: TRBJ1-1; clone_size: -; cdr3_aa: CASSQDLQGYSGAFF; cdr3_nt: TGTGCCAGCAGCCAAGATCTTCAGGGATATAGCGGAGCTTTCTTT
v_call: TRBV6-5; d_call: TRBD1; j_call: TRBJ1-6; clone_size: -; cdr3_aa: CASRFRTGLNSPLHF; cdr3_nt: TGTGCCAGCAGATTCCGGACAGGGCTAAATTCACCCCTCCACTTT
v_call: TRBV9; d_call: TRBD1; j_call: TRBJ1-4; clone_size: few; cdr3_aa: CASSAGQGRDEKLFF; cdr3_nt: TGTGCCAGCAGCGCCGGACAGGGACGCGATGAAAAACTGTTTTTT
v_call: TRBV5-1; d_call: TRBD2; j_call: TRBJ2-5; clone_size: -; cdr3_aa: CASSTLAGEAGETQYF; cdr3_nt: TGCGCCAGCAGCACCTTAGCGGGAGAGGCGGGAGAGACCCAGTACTTC
v_call: TRBV9; d_call: -; j_call: TRBJ2-5; clone_size: -; cdr3_aa: CASSARAATLETQYF; cdr3_nt: TGTGCCAGCAGCGCCAGGGCGGCCACCCTTGAGACCCAGTACTTC
v_call: TRBV6-2/TRBV6-3; d_call: TRBD1; j_call: TRBJ1-1; clone_size: -; cdr3_aa: CASSYRSSTGKLRAFF; cdr3_nt: TGTGCCAGCAGTTACCGATCGTCGACAGGGAAGTTACGAGCTTTCTTT
v_call: TRBV28; d_call: -; j_call: TRBJ2-3; clone_size: -; cdr3_aa: CASSRATSTDTQYF; cdr3_nt: TGTGCCAGCAGTCGCGCAACTAGCACAGATACGCAGTATTTT
v_call: TRBV28; d_call: -; j_call: TRBJ2-7; clone_size: -; cdr3_aa: CASTLWQESYEQYF; cdr3_nt: TGTGCCAGCACCCTTTGGCAGGAATCCTACGAGCAGTACTTC
v_call: TRBV4-3; d_call: -; j_call: TRBJ1-1; clone_size: -; cdr3_aa: CASSQVGGSTEAFF; cdr3_nt: TGCGCCAGCAGCCAAGTAGGGGGAAGCACTGAAGCTTTCTTT
v_call: TRBV7-9; d_call: TRBD1; j_call: TRBJ2-7; clone_size: -; cdr3_aa: CASSFWDRSYEQYF; cdr3_nt: TGTGCCAGCAGCTTCTGGGACAGAAGTTACGAGCAGTACTTC
v_call: TRBV27; d_call: TRBD1; j_call: TRBJ2-3; clone_size: -; cdr3_aa: CASSPRQGAFLTDTQYF; cdr3_nt: TGTGCCAGCAGCCCAAGACAGGGGGCCTTCTTAACAGATACGCAGTATTTT